The T cell receptor beta chain under discussion was sequenced for a study of CD8+ T cells in alopecia areata. General observations from the study: Sequencing of scalp samples also includes resident alphabeta T cells from normal skin.

Treatment noted: oral pan-JAK inhibitor, 5-10 mg twice daily. A word on this clone: The antigen is unknown.

The authors extracted RNA and reverse transcribed it into cDNA as the sequencing template. The assay was immunoSEQ multiplex PCR, and TCRdb's table has in-frame clones only and misses some. The sample shows roughly 280,000 clones, around 64% of them seen only once. The CDR3 covers 12 residues. With 4 bases removed from V and 7 bases from J, the gap between germline ends came to 10 bases. Germline CDR1 and CDR2: MGHDK and SYGVNS. V is TRBV25-1 and J is TRBJ1-2, with D hard to call. The sample here was CD4+ T cells sorted from blood, taken around week 52, from a patient treated with tofacitinib. The sequence was collected from a human donor with alopecia areata. For the CDR3, the DNA is TGTGCCAGCAGTGGTGCGTTGGGTGGCTACACCTTC. Protein product: CASSGALGGYTF.